This is a list of T cell receptor beta chains from one sample in a study of monozygotic twins with inflammatory bowel disease. Reprocessing the 5' RACE reads, TCRdb reports a single entry for every CDR3 protein and omits DNA. The sample includes roughly 330,000 distinct CDR3 sequences. Sequencing input: blood. These receptors were collected from a human donor with ulcerative colitis or Crohn's disease, or a healthy co-twin of an affected twin (not recorded which). Each CDR3 is given with its conserved first and last residue.

TRBV27,TRBJ2-4,CASALAWKNIQYF
TRBV30,TRBJ2-1,CAWSVGFEPYNEQFF
TRBV27,TRBJ1-2,CASSSSTIGSYGYTF
TRBV14,TRBJ2-1,CASSQEREGLEFF
TRBV24-1,TRBJ2-1,CATSDATSGRSSYNEQFF
TRBV5-6,TRBJ1-1,CASSLWVGTALSEAFF
TRBV5-1,TRBJ2-4,CASSEEPAAKNIQYF
TRBV7-9,TRBJ2-4,CATRVGNIQYF
TRBV29-1,TRBJ1-2,CSVEYRPNGYTF
TRBV9,TRBJ2-7,CASSVAVASGAIEQYF
TRBV2,TRBJ1-5,CASSGTGGYSNQPQHF
TRBV19,TRBJ2-1,CASSSLGLAWVDEQFF
TRBV28,TRBJ1-1,CASSYRVRPEAFF
TRBV27,TRBJ2-4,CASSQIAGAGNIQYF
TRBV12-3/TRBV12-4,TRBJ2-5,CASSGRGLDEETQYF
TRBV28,TRBJ2-7,CASSARTSGRYEQYF
TRBV5-1,TRBJ2-5,CASRTDQETQYF
TRBV6-1,TRBJ2-3,CASSVGYGTDTQYF
TRBV4-1,TRBJ1-2,CASSQLRNNLYGYTF
TRBV27,TRBJ2-7,CASRLRQVQGYEQYF
TRBV6-2/TRBV6-3,TRBJ1-6,CASSYSIQGQFSPLHF
TRBV5-5,TRBJ1-6,CASSFEGDGSPLHF
TRBV20-1,TRBJ2-5,CSARDLGQTLAGSETQYF
TRBV7-6,TRBJ2-2,CASSLSSAGELFF
TRBV7-2,TRBJ1-1,CASSFRDRIRSATEAFF
TRBV12-3/TRBV12-4,TRBJ2-7,CASSLVRLREQYF
TRBV28,TRBJ2-7,CASSFFAHPSEQYF
TRBV20-1,TRBJ2-7,CSAPARGVVNYEQYF
TRBV20-1,TRBJ1-5,CSTKGFSNQPQHF
TRBV7-2,TRBJ1-5,CASSQAISQPQHF
TRBV11-2,TRBJ2-1,CASRKLGGAIQFF
TRBV18,TRBJ2-3,CASSPVGTGLWSTDTQYF
TRBV6-4,TRBJ2-7,CASSDSRLADTYEQYF
TRBV19,TRBJ2-3,CASSGWDTQYF
TRBV5-1,TRBJ1-2,CASSLWPREGYTF
TRBV28,TRBJ1-3,CASRGQAPGNTIYF
TRBV5-5,TRBJ2-3,CASSLAGGTIGTQYF
TRBV7-8,TRBJ2-3,CASSLEFPDTQYF
TRBV30,TRBJ2-1,CAWSVTAEEFF
TRBV7-9,TRBJ2-7,CASSEGNGDYEQYF
TRBV5-1,TRBJ2-4,CASRDEGGPKNIQYF
TRBV12-3/TRBV12-4,TRBJ2-5,CASGGAETQYF
TRBV4-1,TRBJ1-1,CASSQDTGMGGTEAFF
TRBV5-1,TRBJ1-1,CASSLLQGAGDTEAFF
TRBV5-1,TRBJ2-7,CASSFGTTYEQYF